The entry below gives a single TCR beta chain sequence along with its context. The PCR was carried out with 60 Vbeta primers and 13 Jbeta primers. Profiled with immunoSEQ multiplex PCR; TCRdb holds only in-frame clones, not every one. Altogether 160,000 or so clones are present, roughly 85% being singletons, with the ten largest covering 8.5%. This sample is drawn from a study of cytomegalovirus exposure and HLA in healthy donors. The origin of this receptor is a male donor in good health and CMV-seropositive. Sequenced input: PBMCs.

The CDR3 nucleotides read TGTGCCAGCAGCTTAGGGTCACATAGCAATCAGCCCCAGCATTTT. Protein: CASSLGSHSNQPQHF. The chain recombines TRBV7-8 with TRBJ1-5; D not resolved. Between the trimmed V and J ends, which lost 1 base and 0 bases, there was a span of 7 bases. The CDR3 length is 15 residues. The germline V gene has CDR1 SGHVS and CDR2 FQNEAQ.